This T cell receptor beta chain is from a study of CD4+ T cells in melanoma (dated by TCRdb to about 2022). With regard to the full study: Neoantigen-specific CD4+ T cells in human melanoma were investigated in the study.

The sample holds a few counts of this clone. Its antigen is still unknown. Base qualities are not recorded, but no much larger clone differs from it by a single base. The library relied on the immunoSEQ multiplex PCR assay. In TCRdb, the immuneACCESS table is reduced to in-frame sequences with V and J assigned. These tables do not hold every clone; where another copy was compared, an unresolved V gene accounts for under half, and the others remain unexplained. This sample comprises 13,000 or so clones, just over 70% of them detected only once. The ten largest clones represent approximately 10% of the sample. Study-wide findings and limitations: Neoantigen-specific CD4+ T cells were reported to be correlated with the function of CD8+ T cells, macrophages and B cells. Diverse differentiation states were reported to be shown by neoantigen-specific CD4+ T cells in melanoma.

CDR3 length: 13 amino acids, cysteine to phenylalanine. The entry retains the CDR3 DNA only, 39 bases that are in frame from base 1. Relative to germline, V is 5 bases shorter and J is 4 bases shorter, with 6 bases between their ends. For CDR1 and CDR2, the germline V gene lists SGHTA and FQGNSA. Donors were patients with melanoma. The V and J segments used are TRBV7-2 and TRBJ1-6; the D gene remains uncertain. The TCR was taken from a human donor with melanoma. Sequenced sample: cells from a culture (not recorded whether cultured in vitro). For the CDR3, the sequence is CASSGDYNSPLHF. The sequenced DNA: TGTGCCAGCAGCGGAGATTATAATTCACCCCTCCACTTT.